This TCR beta chain was captured by sequencing in a study of regulatory T cells in long-lasting Graves disease. Findings of the study overall: Patients with persistent disease shared some 3,000 public clonotypes, outpacing the roughly 950 shared by new patients.

CDR3-region Arm-PCR and iRepertoire HTBI primers produced the TCR beta libraries. In TCRdb, the multiplex PCR reads were re-called with MiXCR into one record per CDR3 protein. This table has approximately 400,000 distinct CDR3 sequences, approximately 15% appearing once. Looked up from germline, CDR1 is DFQATT and CDR2 is SNEGSKA (reference sequence). The CDR3 runs 16 residues. V lost 0 bases and J lost 2, with 14 bases in between. Time point meaning: newly diagnosed GD, antithyroid drugs for less than 3 months. With RNA extracted from PBMCs as input, the TCR library was made. This clonotype was seen many times. Its matching antigen is unknown. These data were likewise used in another study, on T cells in Graves' hyperthyroidism and ophthalmopathy. That report notes: Exclusion followed for patients with uncontrolled infection, other autoimmune disease, pregnancy or lactation. First-round RT-PCR targeting the TCR CDR3 was performed with the HTBI primer set.

The chain carries TRBV20-1 and TRBJ1-5, with TRBD1 as a possible D gene (5 bases). The source material was peripheral blood mononuclear cells (PBMCs), sampled at new diagnosis, from a patient treated with antithyroid drugs. The TCR was taken from a woman in her 30s with Graves disease. The chain's CDR3 is CSARDEVRAGNQPQHF. CDR3 in DNA: TGCAGTGCTAGAGATGAGGTCAGGGCGGGCAATCAGCCCCAGCATTTT.